What follows are 21 T cell receptor beta chains derived from one specimen sequenced in a study of breast tumors, draining lymph nodes, adjacent tissues. TCRdb redid the calling of the multiplex PCR reads with MiXCR, one entry per CDR3 protein. The top ten clones hold approximately 1% of a sample with about 300,000 distinct CDR3 sequences, roughly 31% of them seen once. Breast cancer patients provided tissue from their axillary draining lymph nodes. Sequencing was done on a sample of axillary lymph node tissue. The origin of the receptors is a female donor with breast cancer. Some clones in this sample may be carry-over from other donors' samples.

This clonotype was seen at least ten times. The genes are TRBV2 and TRBJ2-7; D uncertain. Trimming removed 7 bases from V and 1 base from J, with 11 bases in between. Germline assignment: CDR1 SNHLY and CDR2 FYNNEI. CDR3 size: 13 residues. CDR3 bases: TGTGCCAGCACTCGTGGATATTCCTACGAGCAGTACTTC. Translated, it gives CASTRGYSYEQYF.

The rearrangement uses TRBV7-2 and TRBJ1-4, with 8 bases aligning to TRBD1. Germline V gene data show CDR1 as SGHTA and CDR2 as FQGNSA. The CDR3 length is 16 residues. The J segment lost 6 bases and the V segment lost 5 bases, leaving 11 bases of the junction unmatched. The CDR3 sequence is CASSPRTGRKDEKLFF. CDR3 coding DNA: TGTGCCAGCAGCCCCAGGACAGGGAGAAAAGATGAAAAACTGTTTTTT.

Of note for this clonotype: Since no conserved phenylalanine or tryptophan closes the CDR3, a read error is the likely cause. The chain has TRBV10-2 and TRBJ1-2, with a possible D match to TRBD1 (5 bases). CDR1 and CDR2 (germline): WSHSY, SAAADI. The V gene lost 3 bases and the J gene lost 3 bases, with 14 bases spanning the gap. The CDR3 covers 15 residues. The CDR3: CASSDPGRRDYGYTL. The CDR3 DNA sequence: TGCGCCAGCAGTGACCCGGGACGTAGGGACTATGGCTACACCCTC.

This clonotype was observed at least ten times. V is TRBV6-5 and J is TRBJ1-6; weak D call: TRBD1 (6 bases). Per germline, CDR1 MNHEY and CDR2 SVGAGI. V shed 0 bases and J shed 7 bases, with 13 bases lying between them. The CDR3 has 16 amino acids. CDR3 bases: TGTGCCAGCAGTTACTCCGGGACACCCGAGAATTCACCCCTCCACTTT. As protein: CASSYSGTPENSPLHF.

This clonotype was found a few times. The chain has TRBV7-6 and TRBJ1-1; 7 nucleotides line up with TRBD1. Germline V gene sequence: CDR1 SGHVS, CDR2 FNYEAQ. With 4 bases clipped from V and 3 bases from J, the junction kept 5 bases outside the gene matches. The CDR3 totals 14 residues. This CDR3 reads CASSSRGRDTEAFF. CDR3 DNA sequence: TGTGCCAGCAGCTCCAGGGGGAGGGACACTGAAGCTTTCTTT.

Many counts were recorded for this clonotype. The genes are TRBV6-6 and TRBJ2-7; tentative D call: TRBD1 (6 bases). CDR1 is MNHNY and CDR2 is SVGAGI in the germline V gene (reference sequence). CDR3 length: 16 amino acids. The V gene lost 2 bases and the J gene lost 0 bases, with 14 bases spanning the gap. The chain's CDR3 is CASSYGDIYRSYEQYF. CDR3 nucleotides: TGTGCCAGCAGTTACGGGGACATCTACCGCTCCTACGAGCAGTACTTC.

This clonotype was recorded at least ten times. The gene calls are TRBV11-2 and TRBJ2-1, with 11 bases matching TRBD2. V lost 5 bases, J lost 9 bases, and 9 bases stayed unmatched. CDR3 length equals 15 residues. Germline values: CDR1 SGHAT, CDR2 FQNNGV. In DNA, the CDR3 is TGTGCCAGCAGCCTTAGCGGGAGGGCGTCTGGTGAGCAGTTCTTC. Translated: CASSLSGRASGEQFF.

This clonotype was seen ten or more times. The genes are TRBV5-8 and TRBJ2-1; 8 nucleotides match TRBD2. Germline V gives CDR1 SGHTS, CDR2 YDEGEE. V lost 0 bases to trimming and J lost 5 bases; unmatched junction nucleotides: 4. The length of the CDR3 is 15 residues. The CDR3 reads CASSLELAVNNEQFF. The CDR3 DNA sequence: TGTGCCAGCAGCTTGGAACTAGCGGTGAACAATGAGCAGTTCTTC.

Notes on this clonotype: A much larger clone lies a single base off, so this may be a read error. The chain has TRBV5-1 and TRBJ2-1; D possibly corresponds to TRBD2 (5 bases). The CDR3 sequence is 18 residues long. Germline values: CDR1 SGHRS, CDR2 YFSETQ. Trimming removed 0 bases at V and 4 bases at J, with 20 bases between. The CDR3 sequence: CASSLAGRWEWAYNEQFF. The CDR3 nucleotides read TGCGCCAGCAGCTTGGCGGGAAGGTGGGAGTGGGCTTACAATGAGCAGTTCTTC.

On this clonotype itself: Relative to the germline gene, one junction end is altered; a read error may explain this. This chain links TRBV11-2 with TRBJ2-7, with TRBD2 identical over 10 bases. The CDR3 consists of 15 residues. Germline values: CDR1 SGHAT, CDR2 FQNNGV. CDR3 sequence (DNA): TGTGCCAGCAGCTTAGATCCTAGCGGGAGTGGCGTGCAGTGCTTC. Translation: CASSLDPSGSGVQCF. The full variable domain, in which reference TRBV11-2 and TRBJ2-7 provide the parts outside the CDR3, is EAGVAQSPRYKIIEKRQSVAFWCNPISGHATLYWYQQILGQGPKLLIQFQNNGVVDDSQLPKDRFSAERLKGVDSTLKIQPAKLEDSAVYLCASSLDPSGSGVQCFGPGTRLTVT.

The chain uses TRBV10-1 and TRBJ2-5; 10 nucleotides match TRBD1. J lost 4 bases, V lost 11 bases, and 10 bases had no gene match. Looked up from germline, CDR1 is WNHNN and CDR2 is SYGVQD (reference sequence). This CDR3 contains 14 residues. Written as DNA, the CDR3 is TGCGCCGGCGTGATGACAGGGGGCTTAGAGACCCAGTACTTC. The encoded protein is CAGVMTGGLETQYF.

At least ten counts were recorded for this clonotype. The chain carries TRBV5-1 and TRBJ2-5; 10 bases are a match to TRBD2. The length of the CDR3 is 15 residues. The germline V gene has CDR1 SGHRS and CDR2 YFSETQ. J gave up 5 bases and V 7 bases, and 11 bases lay outside the gene matches. The chain's CDR3 is CASSRAGGPGETQYF. The CDR3 DNA reads TGCGCCAGCTCCAGAGCGGGAGGGCCGGGTGAGACCCAGTACTTC.

The table lists this clonotype with a few counts. J is TRBJ2-7 and V is TRBV12-3 or TRBV12-4; 7 positions match TRBD2. The CDR3 totals 15 residues. V trimming: 6 bases; J trimming: 0 bases; junction bases outside the gene matches: 8. In DNA, the CDR3 is TGTGCCAGCAGCGCCGAGGGACTATCCTCCTACGAGCAGTACTTC. Its translation is CASSAEGLSSYEQYF.

CDR3 sequence: CASSHWDRRVLKAYNEQFF. CDR3 sequence (DNA): TGTGCCAGCAGTCACTGGGACAGACGAGTTCTTAAGGCCTACAATGAGCAGTTCTTC. The genes are TRBV6-5 and TRBJ2-1; 7 bases agree with TRBD1. J gave up 2 bases and V 5 bases, and 18 bases lay outside the gene matches. The CDR3 extends over 19 amino acids. The V gene's germline CDR1 is MNHEY and CDR2 SVGAGI.

The chain has TRBV5-4 and TRBJ2-2; TRBD2 aligns across 10 bases. CDR1 SGHNT and CDR2 YYREEE come from the germline V gene (reference sequence). The CDR3 covers 16 residues. V lost 0 bases and J lost 6; bases outside the gene matches: 5. CDR3 in amino acids: CASSLGLAGAPGELFF. In DNA, the CDR3 is TGTGCCAGCAGCTTGGGGCTAGCGGGAGCTCCCGGGGAGCTGTTTTTT.

This clonotype was found many times. The chain has TRBV19 and TRBJ2-2; weak D call: TRBD2 (6 bases). The CDR3 runs 13 residues. V was clipped by 9 bases and J by 3 bases, with 11 bases between them. Per the germline V gene, CDR1 is LNHDA and CDR2 is SQIVND (reference sequence). For the CDR3, the DNA is TGTGCCAGCGGGACTTTATACACCGGGGAGCTGTTTTTT. It codes for CASGTLYTGELFF.

This clonotype was counted between two and nine times. This may be a read error: a much more frequent sequence differs by one nucleotide. The DNA of the CDR3 is TGTGCCAGCAGCTCCATACGGGACTTACAATACCACAATCAGCAGTTCTTC. It yields the protein CASSSIRDLQYHNQQFF. The chain links TRBV7-9 to TRBJ2-1; D perhaps matches TRBD2 (6 bases). This CDR3 is 17 amino acids long. CDR1 is SEHNR, CDR2 FQNEAQ, per germline (reference sequence).

V is TRBV5-4 and J is TRBJ2-3, with D unclear. The CDR3 contains 12 residues. Germline V gene sequence: CDR1 SGHNT, CDR2 YYREEE (reference sequence). V shed 6 bases and J shed 5 bases, with 10 bases lying between them. The CDR3 sequence is CASTLVGDTQYF. The CDR3 nucleotides read TGTGCCAGCACCCTCGTAGGAGATACGCAGTATTTT.

This clonotype was observed a handful of times. The rearrangement links TRBV3-2 to TRBJ2-1; TRBD2, as called in the table, went unchecked against the DNA. TRBV3-2 is deemed a pseudogene. CDR3 length equals 11 residues. As DNA, the CDR3 is TGTGCCAGCAGCCCCCTCTTACTAGCCCCCTTC. The encoded protein is CASSPLLLAPF.

This clonotype has just a few counts. This may be a read error, as it is one base from a much larger clone. The chain carries TRBV7-9 and TRBJ2-7; tentatively, D is TRBD1 (6 bases). The CDR3 contains 18 residues. Germline CDR1 SEHNR, CDR2 FQNEAQ (reference sequence). V dropped 1 base and J dropped 5 bases, with 24 bases sitting between them. The CDR3 is CASSLVLTGLERGHEQYF. CDR3 nucleotide sequence: TGTGCCAGCAGCTTAGTGCTTACAGGGTTGGAGCGTGGCCACGAGCAGTACTTC.

This sequence joins TRBV20-1 and TRBJ1-1, with no clear D. The CDR3 runs 13 residues. V dropped 0 bases and J dropped 0 bases, with 5 bases sitting between them. CDR1 is DFQATT, CDR2 SNEGSKA, per germline (reference sequence). The CDR3 region has the DNA TGCAGTGCTAGAGATGAGGTGAACACTGAAGCTTTCTTT. Protein sequence: CSARDEVNTEAFF.